The T cell receptor (beta chain) described here comes from a study of blood T cell repertoires in COVID-19. The repertoire was sequenced with immunoSEQ multiplex PCR; TCRdb's copy has only in-frame clones and lacks some. This table has hundreds of thousands of clones, 70% to 90% appearing once. Germline assignment: CDR1 SGDLS and CDR2 YYNGEE. CDR3 length: 14 amino acids. Trimming removed 4 bases from V and 0 bases from J, with 11 bases in between. Sequencing used PBMCs or T cells enriched from blood (not recorded which). The rearrangement uses TRBV9 and TRBJ2-7; a possible D gene is TRBD1 (5 bases). This TCR was sampled from a man aged 50 to 60 who had been exposed to COVID-19. The CDR3 region has the DNA TGTGCCAGCAGCCCCCGACAGAACTCCTACGAGCAGTACTTC. Its translation is CASSPRQNSYEQYF.